This T cell receptor (beta chain) was sequenced for a study of Ad26.COV2.S vaccination and SARS-CoV-2 variants. Study-wide background: Intramuscular Ad26.COV2.S at 5x10^10 or 1x10^11 viral particles. General study results and limits: While placebo recipients had lower spike-specific TCR breadth, vaccine recipients had more. There was a possibility that the TCR breadth and depth analyses underestimated total T cell responses. Vaccinated and placebo-treated recipients had similar non-spike TCR breadth.

On this clone itself: Its antigen is not known.

This sample's treatment: 15 to 20 received Ad26.COV2.S at low or high dose, single or two shots; roughly 5 received placebo; per-sample allocation not given. Sampling happened 63 days after the first vaccine or placebo injection. Only in-frame clones appear in the TCRdb table, and some are missing; sequencing was by immunoSEQ multiplex PCR. The sample includes approximately 500,000 clones, around nine tenths of them seen just once. CDR1 is MNHNY and CDR2 is SVGAGI in the germline V gene (reference sequence). V shed 6 bases and J 5 bases; nucleotides not matched to a gene: 7. This CDR3 region has 14 residues.

The source material was peripheral blood, sampled in a trial of Ad26.COV2.S vaccine versus placebo. J is TRBJ2-7 and V is TRBV6-6, with 10 bases that match TRBD1. This TCR derives from a person between 18 and 65 years old who received the Ad26.COV2.S COVID-19 vaccine or a placebo. The CDR3 nucleotides read TGTGCCAGCAGATACACGACAGGGGGCCACGAGCAGTACTTC. Its protein product is CASRYTTGGHEQYF.